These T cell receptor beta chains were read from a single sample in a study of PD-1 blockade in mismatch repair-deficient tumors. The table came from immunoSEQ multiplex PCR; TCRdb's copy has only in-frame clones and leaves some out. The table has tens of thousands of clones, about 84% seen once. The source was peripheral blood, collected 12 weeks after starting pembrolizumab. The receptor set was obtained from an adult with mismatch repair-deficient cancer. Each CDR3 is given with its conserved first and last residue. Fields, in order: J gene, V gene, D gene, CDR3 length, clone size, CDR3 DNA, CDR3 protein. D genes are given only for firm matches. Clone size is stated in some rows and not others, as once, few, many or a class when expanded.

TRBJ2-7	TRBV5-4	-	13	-	TGTGCCAGCAGCTCACAGGATCGATACGAGCAGTACTTC	CASSSQDRYEQYF
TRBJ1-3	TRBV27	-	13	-	TGTGCCAGCAGTTCGTACTCTGGAAACACCATATATTTT	CASSSYSGNTIYF
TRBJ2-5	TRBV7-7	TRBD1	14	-	TGTGCTAGCAGCCCTACAGGGGGAGGAGAGACCCAGTACTTC	CASSPTGGGETQYF
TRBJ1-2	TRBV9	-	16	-	TGTGCCAGCAGCGCACCGTCCGGCGGGCTCATCGGGGGCTACACCTTC	CASSAPSGGLIGGYTF
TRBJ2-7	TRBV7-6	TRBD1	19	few	TGTGCCAGCAGCTTATCTATCTTTCAAGGACAGGGAGGTTTCTACGAGCAGTACTTC	CASSLSIFQGQGGFYEQYF
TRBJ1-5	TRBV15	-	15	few	TGTGCCACCAGCAGAGTGGGGGGAAGCAATCAGCCCCAGCATTTT	CATSRVGGSNQPQHF
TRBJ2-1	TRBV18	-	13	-	TGTGCCAGCTCGAGGACTCGGGAGAATGAGCAGTTCTTC	CASSRTRENEQFF
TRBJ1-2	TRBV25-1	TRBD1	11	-	TGTGCCAGCAGTCCAGGGGGTGGCTACACCTTC	CASSPGGGYTF
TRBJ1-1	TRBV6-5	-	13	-	TGTGCCAGCCGAGGGCTGGTGGACACTGAAGCTTTCTTT	CASRGLVDTEAFF
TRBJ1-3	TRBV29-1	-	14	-	TGCAGCGTTGAAAGGGCGGACCCTGGAAACACCATATATTTT	CSVERADPGNTIYF
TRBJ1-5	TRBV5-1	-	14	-	TGCGCCAGCAGCTTCGACGGTAGCAATCAGCCCCAGCATTTT	CASSFDGSNQPQHF
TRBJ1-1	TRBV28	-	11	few	TGTGCCAGCGGAGCGGCGGCAGAGGCTTTCTTT	CASGAAAEAFF
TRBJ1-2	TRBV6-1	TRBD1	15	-	TGTGCCAGCAGTGAAGACGGGACAGGGGACTATGGCTACACCTTC	CASSEDGTGDYGYTF
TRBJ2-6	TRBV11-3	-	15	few	TGTGCCAGCAGCTTATTGCGGTTTGGGGCCAACGTCCTGACTTTC	CASSLLRFGANVLTF
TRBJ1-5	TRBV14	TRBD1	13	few	TGTGCCAGCAGCCCAGGGGGTCTTCAGCCCCAGCATTTT	CASSPGGLQPQHF
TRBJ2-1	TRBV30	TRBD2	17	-	TGTGCCTGGAGTCGAACTTCGAGACTAGCGGGATACAATGAGCAGTTCTTC	CAWSRTSRLAGYNEQFF
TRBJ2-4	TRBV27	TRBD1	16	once	TGTGCCAGCAGTTTTCAGGGGGCGAGGGGCAAAAACATTCAGTACTTC	CASSFQGARGKNIQYF
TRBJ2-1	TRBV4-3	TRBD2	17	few	TGCGCCAGCAGCCTGTGGACTAGCGGGGAGATTTACAATGAGCAGTTCTTC	CASSLWTSGEIYNEQFF
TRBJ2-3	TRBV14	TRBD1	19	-	TGTGCCAGCAGCCAAGTATTGGGACAGGGGCCAGCGGGAACAGATACGCAGTATTTT	CASSQVLGQGPAGTDTQYF
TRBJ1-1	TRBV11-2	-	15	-	TGTGCCAGCAGCTTAGATATCAATTTAGACACTGAAGCTTTCTTT	CASSLDINLDTEAFF
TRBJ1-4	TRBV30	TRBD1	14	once	TGTGCCTGGGGCGCCGGGACAGGCGCAGGAAAACTGTTTTTT	CAWGAGTGAGKLFF
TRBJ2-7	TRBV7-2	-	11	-	TGTGCCAGCAGCTCCCTATACGAGCAGTACTTC	CASSSLYEQYF
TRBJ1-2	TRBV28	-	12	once	TGTGCCAGCAGTCAGGGGCCCTATGGCTACACCTTC	CASSQGPYGYTF
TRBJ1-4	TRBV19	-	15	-	TGTGCCAGTAGTATATCAGGACTTCTTAATGAAAAACTGTTTTTT	CASSISGLLNEKLFF
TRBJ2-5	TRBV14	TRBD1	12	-	TGTGCCAGCAGCCAGACGACAGGGTTCCAGTACTTC	CASSQTTGFQYF
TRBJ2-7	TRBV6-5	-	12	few	TGTGCCAGCAGTTACAAGGACGGGGAGCAGTACTTC	CASSYKDGEQYF
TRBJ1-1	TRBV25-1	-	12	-	TGTGCCAGCAGTGATCTGAGTGTACGGGCTTTCTTT	CASSDLSVRAFF
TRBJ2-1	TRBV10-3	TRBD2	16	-	TGTGCCATCAGGGGGGGTAGCGGGAGGGTCCACAATGAGCAGTTCTTC	CAIRGGSGRVHNEQFF
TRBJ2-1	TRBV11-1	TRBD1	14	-	TGTGCCAGCAGCTTGGACAGGGGCCACAATGAGCAGTTCTTC	CASSLDRGHNEQFF
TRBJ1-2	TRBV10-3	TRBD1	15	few	TGTGCCATCAGTGAGACCCGGGACAGGGCGTCTGGCTACACCTTC	CAISETRDRASGYTF
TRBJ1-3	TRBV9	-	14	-	TGTGCCAGCAGCGTAGATACAGGTGGAAACACCATATATTTT	CASSVDTGGNTIYF
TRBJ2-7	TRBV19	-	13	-	TGTGCCAGTAGTATTTACCACTCCTACGAGCAGTACTTC	CASSIYHSYEQYF
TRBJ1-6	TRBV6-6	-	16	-	TGTGCCAGCAGTTACTCCCCAGGACAGACAACTTCACCCCTCCACTTT	CASSYSPGQTTSPLHF
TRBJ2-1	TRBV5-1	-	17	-	TGCGCCAGCAGCTTGGTGAGACCCGGGACATCCGACAATGAGCAGTTCTTC	CASSLVRPGTSDNEQFF
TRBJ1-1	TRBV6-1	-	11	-	TGTGCCGGCTACTGGGACACTGAAGCTTTCTTT	CAGYWDTEAFF
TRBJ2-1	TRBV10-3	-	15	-	TGTGCCATCAGTGATAAGTGGATCGTAGGAAATGAGCAGTTCTTC	CAISDKWIVGNEQFF
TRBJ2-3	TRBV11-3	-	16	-	TGTGCCAGCAGTTCGAGGGGTTCAGGGCCTGGGGATACGCAGTATTTT	CASSSRGSGPGDTQYF
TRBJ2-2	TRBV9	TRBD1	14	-	TGTGCCAGCAGGGGACAGACAAACACCGGGGAGCTGTTTTTT	CASRGQTNTGELFF
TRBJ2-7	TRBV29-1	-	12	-	TGCAGCGTTGAAGATCAGGAGGACGAGCAGTACTTC	CSVEDQEDEQYF
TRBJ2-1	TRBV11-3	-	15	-	TGTGCCAGCAGCCCACAAAAGAGCTCCTACAATGAGCAGTTCTTC	CASSPQKSSYNEQFF
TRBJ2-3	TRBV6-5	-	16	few	TGTGCCAGCAGTTACACGGGAGTATGGGGCACAGATACGCAGTATTTT	CASSYTGVWGTDTQYF
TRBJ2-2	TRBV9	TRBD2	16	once	TGTGCCAGCAGCGTAGGGGGTAGCGGGAAACCCGGGGAGCTGTTTTTT	CASSVGGSGKPGELFF
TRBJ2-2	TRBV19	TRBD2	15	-	TGTGCCAGTAGTATAGGACTAGCGGGCACCGGGGAGCTGTTTTTT	CASSIGLAGTGELFF
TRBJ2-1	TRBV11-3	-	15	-	TGTGCCAGCAGCCGGAGGCAGGGCGTCTACAATGAGCAGTTCTTC	CASSRRQGVYNEQFF
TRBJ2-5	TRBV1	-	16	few	TGCACCAGCATCCTCAATCTAGCGGGGAGGGTGGTGTCCCAGTACTTC	CTSILNLAGRVVSQYF
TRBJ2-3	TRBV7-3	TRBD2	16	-	TGTGCCAGCAGCTCCACGACTAGCGGCATCACAGATACGCAGTATTTT	CASSSTTSGITDTQYF